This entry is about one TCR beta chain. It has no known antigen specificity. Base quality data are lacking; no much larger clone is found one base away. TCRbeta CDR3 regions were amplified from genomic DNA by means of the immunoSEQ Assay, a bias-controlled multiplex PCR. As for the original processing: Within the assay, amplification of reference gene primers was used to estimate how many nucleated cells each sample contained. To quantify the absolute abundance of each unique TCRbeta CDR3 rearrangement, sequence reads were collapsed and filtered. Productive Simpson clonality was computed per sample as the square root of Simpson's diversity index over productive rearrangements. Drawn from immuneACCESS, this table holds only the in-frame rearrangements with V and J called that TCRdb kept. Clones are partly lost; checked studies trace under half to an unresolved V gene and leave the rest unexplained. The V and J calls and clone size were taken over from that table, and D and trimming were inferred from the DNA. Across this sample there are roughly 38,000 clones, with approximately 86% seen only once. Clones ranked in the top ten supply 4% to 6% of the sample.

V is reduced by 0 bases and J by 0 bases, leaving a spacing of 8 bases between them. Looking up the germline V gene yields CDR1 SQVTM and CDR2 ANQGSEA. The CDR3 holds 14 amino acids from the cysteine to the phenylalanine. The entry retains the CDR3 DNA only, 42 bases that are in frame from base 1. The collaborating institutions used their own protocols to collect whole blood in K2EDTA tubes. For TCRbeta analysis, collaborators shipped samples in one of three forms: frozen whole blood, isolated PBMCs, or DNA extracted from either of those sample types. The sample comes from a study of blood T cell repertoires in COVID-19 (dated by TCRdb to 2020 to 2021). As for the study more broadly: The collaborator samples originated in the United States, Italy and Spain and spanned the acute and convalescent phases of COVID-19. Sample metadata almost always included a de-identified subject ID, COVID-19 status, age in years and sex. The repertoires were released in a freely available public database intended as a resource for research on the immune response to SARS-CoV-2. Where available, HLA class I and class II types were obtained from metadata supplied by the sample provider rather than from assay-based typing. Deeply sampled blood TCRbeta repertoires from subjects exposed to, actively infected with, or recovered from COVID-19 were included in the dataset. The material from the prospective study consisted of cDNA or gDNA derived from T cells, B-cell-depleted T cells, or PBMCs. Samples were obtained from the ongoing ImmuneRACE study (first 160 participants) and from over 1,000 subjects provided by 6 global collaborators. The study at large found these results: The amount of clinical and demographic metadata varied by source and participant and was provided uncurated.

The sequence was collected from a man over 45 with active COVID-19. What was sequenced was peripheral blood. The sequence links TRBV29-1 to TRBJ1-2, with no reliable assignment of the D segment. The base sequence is TGCAGCGTTGAAGAGGGCAGTCCTAACTATGGCTACACCTTC. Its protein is CSVEEGSPNYGYTF. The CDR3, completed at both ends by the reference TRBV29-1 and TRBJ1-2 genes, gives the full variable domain SAVISQKPSRDICQRGTSLTIQCQVDSQVTMMFWYRQQPGQSLTLIATANQGSEATYESGFVIDKFPISRPNLTFSTLTVSNMSPEDSSIYLCSVEEGSPNYGYTFGSGTRLTVV.